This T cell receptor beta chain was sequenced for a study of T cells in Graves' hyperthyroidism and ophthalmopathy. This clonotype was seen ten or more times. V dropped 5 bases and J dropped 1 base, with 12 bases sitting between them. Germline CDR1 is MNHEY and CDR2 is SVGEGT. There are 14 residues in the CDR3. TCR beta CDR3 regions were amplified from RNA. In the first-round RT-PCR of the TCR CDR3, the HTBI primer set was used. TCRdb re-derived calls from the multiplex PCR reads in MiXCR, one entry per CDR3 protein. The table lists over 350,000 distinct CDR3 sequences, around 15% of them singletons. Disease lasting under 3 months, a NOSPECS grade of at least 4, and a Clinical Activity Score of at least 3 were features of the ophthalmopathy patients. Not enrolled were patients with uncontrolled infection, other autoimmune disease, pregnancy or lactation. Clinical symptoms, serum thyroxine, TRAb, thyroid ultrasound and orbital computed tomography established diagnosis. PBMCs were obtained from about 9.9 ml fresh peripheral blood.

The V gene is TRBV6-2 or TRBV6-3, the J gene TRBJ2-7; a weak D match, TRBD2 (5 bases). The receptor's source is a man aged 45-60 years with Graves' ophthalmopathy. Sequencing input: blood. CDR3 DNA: TGTGCCAGCAGTCCCCCGGGAAAGTCCTACGAGCAGTACTTC. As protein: CASSPPGKSYEQYF.